The clone carrying this TCR beta chain was seen just once. The junction differs from germline at one of its ends, possibly a read error. This CDR3 has 14 amino acids. Germline V CDR1 and CDR2: SGHTA, FQGNSA. The sample is drawn from a study of blood T cell repertoires in COVID-19. The data were produced by immunoSEQ multiplex PCR, yet TCRdb's version contains in-frame clones alone and is incomplete. This table has 100,000 or so clones, less than 90% appearing once. Sequenced material: peripheral blood. The rearrangement uses TRBV7-2 and TRBJ2-7, with D possibly matching TRBD1 (7 bases). This TCR was sampled from a man in his 60s with acute or convalescent COVID-19. In DNA form, the CDR3 reads TGTGCCAGCAGCTTAGATTCCAGGGGGGCAGGGAGGCACTTC. This gives the protein CASSLDSRGAGRHF.